Listed here is a single T cell receptor beta chain. Trimming cost V 6 bases and J 4 bases, with 19 bases left between them. CDR1 is MNHNS and CDR2 is SASEGT in the germline V gene. This CDR3 region has 15 residues. Carrying unique molecular identifiers, the cDNA also gained a universal primer site through template switching. TCRdb reanalysed the 5' RACE reads using MiXCR and keeps one entry per CDR3 protein. In the table there are about 520,000 distinct CDR3 sequences, under 25% of which are singletons. The data were taken from a study of identical twins. This sample was also put to use in a study of T cells expressing NK-cell markers.

The rearrangement links TRBV6-1 to TRBJ2-7; D is possibly TRBD2 (6 bases). The origin of this receptor is a young woman in good health. The sample consisted of CD4+ T cells sorted from blood. CDR3 coding DNA: TGTGCCAGCAGGTCGACTAGTTCAGCGGTATACGAGCAGTACTTC. It codes for CASRSTSSAVYEQYF.